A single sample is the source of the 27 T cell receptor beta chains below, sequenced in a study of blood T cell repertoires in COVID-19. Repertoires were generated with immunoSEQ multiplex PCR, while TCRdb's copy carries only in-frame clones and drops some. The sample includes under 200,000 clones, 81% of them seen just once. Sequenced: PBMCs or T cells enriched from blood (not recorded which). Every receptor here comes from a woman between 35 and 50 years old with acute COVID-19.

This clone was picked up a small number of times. The CDR3 DNA reads TGTGCCAGCAAGGGACAGGGACTTGCGGGCTACACCTTC. Translation: CASKGQGLAGYTF. The chain employs TRBV6-4 and TRBJ1-2, with TRBD1 matching 9 bases. CDR1 and CDR2 from the germline V gene are MRHNA and SNTAGT. CDR3 size: 13 residues. The V segment lost 7 bases and the J segment 8 bases; nucleotides outside the gene matches: 8.

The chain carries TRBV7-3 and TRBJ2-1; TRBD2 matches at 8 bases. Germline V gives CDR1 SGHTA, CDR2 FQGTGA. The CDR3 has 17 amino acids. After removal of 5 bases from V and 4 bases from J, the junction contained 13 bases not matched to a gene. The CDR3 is CASSTTGGSGTYNEQFF. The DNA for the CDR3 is TGTGCCAGCAGCACCACGGGGGGTAGCGGGACTTACAATGAGCAGTTCTTC.

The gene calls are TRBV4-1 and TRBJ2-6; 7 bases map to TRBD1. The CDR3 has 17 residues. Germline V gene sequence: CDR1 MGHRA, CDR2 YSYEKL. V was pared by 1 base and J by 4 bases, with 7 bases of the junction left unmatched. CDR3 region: CASSQAQGVSGANVLTF. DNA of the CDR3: TGCGCCAGCAGCCAAGCCCAGGGGGTTTCGGGGGCCAACGTCCTGACTTTC.

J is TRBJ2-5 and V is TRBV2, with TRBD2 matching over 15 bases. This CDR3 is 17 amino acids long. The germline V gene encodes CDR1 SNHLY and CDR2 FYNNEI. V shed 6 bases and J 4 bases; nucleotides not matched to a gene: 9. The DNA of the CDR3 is TGTGCCAGCAGCCTGGGACTAGCGGGAGGATCGGCAGAGACCCAGTACTTC. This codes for CASSLGLAGGSAETQYF.

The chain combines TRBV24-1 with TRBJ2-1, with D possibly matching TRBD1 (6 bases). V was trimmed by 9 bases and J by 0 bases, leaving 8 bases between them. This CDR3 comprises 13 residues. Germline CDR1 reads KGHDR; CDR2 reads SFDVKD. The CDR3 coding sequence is TGTGCCACCGGACAGAGCTCCTACAATGAGCAGTTCTTC. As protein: CATGQSSYNEQFF.

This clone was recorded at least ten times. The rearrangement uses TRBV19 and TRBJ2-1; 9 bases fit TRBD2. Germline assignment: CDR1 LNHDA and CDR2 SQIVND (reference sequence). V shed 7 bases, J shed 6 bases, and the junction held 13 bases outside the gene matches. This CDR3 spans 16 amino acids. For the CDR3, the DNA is TGTGCCAGTAACCCTGGGGGCGGGAGGGCCTTCAATGAGCAGTTCTTC. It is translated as CASNPGGGRAFNEQFF.

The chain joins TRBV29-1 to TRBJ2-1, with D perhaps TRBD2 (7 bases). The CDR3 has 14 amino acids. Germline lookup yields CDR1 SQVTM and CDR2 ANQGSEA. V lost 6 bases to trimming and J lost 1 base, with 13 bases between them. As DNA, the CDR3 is TGCAGCGTCCTAGGGGGACTATCCTACAATGAGCAGTTCTTC. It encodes CSVLGGLSYNEQFF.

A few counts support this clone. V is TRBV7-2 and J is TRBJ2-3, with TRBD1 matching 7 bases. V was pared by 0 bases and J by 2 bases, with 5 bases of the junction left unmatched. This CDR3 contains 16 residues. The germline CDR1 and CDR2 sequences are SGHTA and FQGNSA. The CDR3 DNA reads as TGTGCCAGCAGCTTAGCTGGGCAGGGGGTCACAGATACGCAGTATTTT. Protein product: CASSLAGQGVTDTQYF.

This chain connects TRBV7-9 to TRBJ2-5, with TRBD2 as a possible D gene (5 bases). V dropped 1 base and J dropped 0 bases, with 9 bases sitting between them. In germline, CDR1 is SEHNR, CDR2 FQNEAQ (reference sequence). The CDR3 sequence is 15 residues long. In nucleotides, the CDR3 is TGTGCCAGCAGCTTAGAGCGGAGTTACCAAGAGACCCAGTACTTC. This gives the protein CASSLERSYQETQYF.

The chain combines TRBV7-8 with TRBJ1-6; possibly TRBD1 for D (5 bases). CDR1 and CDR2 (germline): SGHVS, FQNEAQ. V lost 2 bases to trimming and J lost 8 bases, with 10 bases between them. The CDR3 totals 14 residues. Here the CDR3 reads CASSLPGLHSPLHF. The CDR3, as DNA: TGTGCCAGCAGCTTACCAGGGCTCCATTCACCCCTCCACTTT.

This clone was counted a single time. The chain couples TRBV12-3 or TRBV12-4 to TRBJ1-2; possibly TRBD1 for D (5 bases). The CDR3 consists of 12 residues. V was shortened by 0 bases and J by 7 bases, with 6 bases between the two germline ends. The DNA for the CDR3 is TGTGCCAGCAGTTTAGCGGGGGGTGGCTACACCTTC. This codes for CASSLAGGGYTF.

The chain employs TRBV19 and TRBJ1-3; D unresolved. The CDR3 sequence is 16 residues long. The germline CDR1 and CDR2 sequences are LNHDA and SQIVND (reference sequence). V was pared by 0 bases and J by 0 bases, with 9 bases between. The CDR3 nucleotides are TGTGCCAGTAGTATAGATACGGCTAGCTCTGGAAACACCATATATTTT. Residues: CASSIDTASSGNTIYF.

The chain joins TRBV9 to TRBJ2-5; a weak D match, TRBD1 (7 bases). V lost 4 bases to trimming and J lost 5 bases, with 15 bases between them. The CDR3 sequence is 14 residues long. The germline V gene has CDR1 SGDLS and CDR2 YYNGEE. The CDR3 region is CASSQSQGRETQYF. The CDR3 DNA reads TGTGCCAGCAGCCAATCACAGGGGAGGGAGACCCAGTACTTC.

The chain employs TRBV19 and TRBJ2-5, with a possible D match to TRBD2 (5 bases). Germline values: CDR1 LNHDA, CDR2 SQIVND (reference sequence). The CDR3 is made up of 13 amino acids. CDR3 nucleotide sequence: TGTCCTGCAAAAGCGGTCCCCCAAGAGACCCAGTACTTC. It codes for CPAKAVPQETQYF. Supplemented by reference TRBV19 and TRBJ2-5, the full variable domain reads DGGITQSPKYLFRKEGQNVTLSCEQNLNHDAMYWYRQDPGQGLRLIYYSQIVNDFQKGDIAEGYSVSREKKESFPLTVTSAQKNPTAFYLCPAKAVPQETQYFGPGTRLLVL.

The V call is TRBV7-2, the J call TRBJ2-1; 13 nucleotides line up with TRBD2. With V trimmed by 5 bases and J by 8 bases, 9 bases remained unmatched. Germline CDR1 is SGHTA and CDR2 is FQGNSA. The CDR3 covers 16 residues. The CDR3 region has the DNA TGTGCCAGCAGCCCCAAACTAGCGGGAGGGCCTGATGAGCAGTTCTTC. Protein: CASSPKLAGGPDEQFF.

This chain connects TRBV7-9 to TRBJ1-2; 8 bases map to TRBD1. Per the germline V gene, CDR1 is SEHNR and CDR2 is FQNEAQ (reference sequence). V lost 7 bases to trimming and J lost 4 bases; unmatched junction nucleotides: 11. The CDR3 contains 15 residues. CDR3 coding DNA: TGTGCCAGCACCGGACCGGGACAGGTCTCCTATGGCTACACCTTC. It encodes CASTGPGQVSYGYTF.

CDR3 amino acids: CASSLPQGGNIQYF. DNA for the CDR3: TGTGCCAGCAGCTTACCTCAGGGAGGAAACATTCAGTACTTC. The chain uses TRBV5-6 and TRBJ2-4; D may be TRBD2 (6 bases). V was trimmed by 2 bases and J by 6 bases, leaving 12 bases between them. The CDR3 runs to 14 residues. Germline loops: CDR1 SGHDT, CDR2 YYEEEE.

The DNA of the CDR3 is TGTGCCAGCAGCCCGGACATTCAAGAGACCCAGTACTTC. Translation: CASSPDIQETQYF. The chain carries TRBV5-4 and TRBJ2-5, with D tentatively TRBD1 (5 bases). The germline V gene has CDR1 SGHNT and CDR2 YYREEE (reference sequence). The CDR3 is 13 amino acids. Trimming shortened V by 4 bases and J by 2 bases, and 9 bases separated the two germline ends.

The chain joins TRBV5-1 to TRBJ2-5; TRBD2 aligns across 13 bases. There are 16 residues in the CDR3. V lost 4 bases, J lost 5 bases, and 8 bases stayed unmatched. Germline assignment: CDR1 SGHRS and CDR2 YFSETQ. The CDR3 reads CASSPGLAGVSETQYF. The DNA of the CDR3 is TGCGCCAGCAGCCCCGGACTAGCGGGAGTGAGTGAGACCCAGTACTTC.

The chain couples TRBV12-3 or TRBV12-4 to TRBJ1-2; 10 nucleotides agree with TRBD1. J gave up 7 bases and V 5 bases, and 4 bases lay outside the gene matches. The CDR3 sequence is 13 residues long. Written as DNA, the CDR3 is TGTGCCAGCAGTGACCGGGACAGGGGTGGCTACACCTTC. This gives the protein CASSDRDRGGYTF.

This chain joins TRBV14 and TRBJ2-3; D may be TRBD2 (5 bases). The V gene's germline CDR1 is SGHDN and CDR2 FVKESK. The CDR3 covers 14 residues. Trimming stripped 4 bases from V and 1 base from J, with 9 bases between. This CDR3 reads CASSLRERTDTQYF. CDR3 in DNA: TGTGCCAGCAGCCTAAGGGAGCGCACAGATACGCAGTATTTT.

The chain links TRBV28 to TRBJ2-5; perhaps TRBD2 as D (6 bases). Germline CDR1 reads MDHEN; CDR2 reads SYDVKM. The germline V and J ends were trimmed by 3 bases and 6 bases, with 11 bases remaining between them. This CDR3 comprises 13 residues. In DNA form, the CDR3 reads TGTGCCAGCAGTTTCGGAGGGGTACAGACCCAGTACTTC. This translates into CASSFGGVQTQYF.

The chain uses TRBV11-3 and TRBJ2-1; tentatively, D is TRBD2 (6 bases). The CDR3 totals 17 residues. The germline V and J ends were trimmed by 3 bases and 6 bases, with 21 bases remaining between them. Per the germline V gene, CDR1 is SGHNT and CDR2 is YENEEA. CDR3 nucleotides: TGTGCCAGCAGCTTTCTCAGTAGCGGCCTCACTTTCAATGAGCAGTTCTTC. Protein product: CASSFLSSGLTFNEQFF. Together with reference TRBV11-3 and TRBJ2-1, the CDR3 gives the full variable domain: EAGVVQSPRYKIIEKKQPVAFWCNPISGHNTLYWYLQNLGQGPELLIRYENEEAVDDSQLPKDRFSAERLKGVDSTLKIQPAELGDSAVYLCASSFLSSGLTFNEQFFGPGTRLTVL.

In DNA, the CDR3 is TGTGCCAGCAGTGAACTCGGTGGTCGGAACACCGGGGAGCTGTTTTTT. Protein: CASSELGGRNTGELFF. This chain joins TRBV2 and TRBJ2-2; unclear D gene. V lost 2 bases and J lost 1, with 11 bases in between. This CDR3 is 16 amino acids long. CDR1 is SNHLY and CDR2 is FYNNEI in the germline V gene.

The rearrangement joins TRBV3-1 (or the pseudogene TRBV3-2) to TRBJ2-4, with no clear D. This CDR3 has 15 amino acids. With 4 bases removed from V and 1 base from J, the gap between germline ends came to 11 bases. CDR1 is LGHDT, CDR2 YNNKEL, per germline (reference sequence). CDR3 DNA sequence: TGTGCCAGCAGCCCCTCGGTTGTGGCCAAAAACATTCAGTACTTC. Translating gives CASSPSVVAKNIQYF.

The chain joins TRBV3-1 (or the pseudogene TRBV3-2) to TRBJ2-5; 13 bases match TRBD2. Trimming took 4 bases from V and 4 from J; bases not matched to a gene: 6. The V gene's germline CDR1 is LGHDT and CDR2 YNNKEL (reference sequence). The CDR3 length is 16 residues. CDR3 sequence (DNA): TGTGCCAGCAGCCCTAGACTAGCGGGAGGTCTAGAGACCCAGTACTTC. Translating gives CASSPRLAGGLETQYF.

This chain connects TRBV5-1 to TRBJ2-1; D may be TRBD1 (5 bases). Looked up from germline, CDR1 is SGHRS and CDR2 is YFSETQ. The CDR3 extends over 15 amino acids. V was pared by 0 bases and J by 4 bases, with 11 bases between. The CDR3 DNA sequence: TGCGCCAGCAGCTTGGGGGGCCCGCGGTACAATGAGCAGTTCTTC. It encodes CASSLGGPRYNEQFF. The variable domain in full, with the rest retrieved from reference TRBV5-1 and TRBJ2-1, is KAGVTQTPRYLIKTRGQQVTLSCSPISGHRSVSWYQQTPGQGLQFLFEYFSETQRNKGNFPGRFSGRQFSNSRSEMNVSTLELGDSALYLCASSLGGPRYNEQFFGPGTRLTVL.